The clone carrying this TCR beta chain appeared once. Its antigen is unidentified. This sample was taken from a study of cytomegalovirus exposure and HLA in healthy donors. The PCR employed 60 Vbeta primers together with 13 Jbeta primers. Assay used: immunoSEQ multiplex PCR; TCRdb lists only in-frame clones, some missing. The sample includes 75,000 to 90,000 clones, 60% to 85% seen only once; the top ten take around 6%. The study's findings and limits: A few of the chains that were CMV-associated were confirmed in vitro to be specific for CMV antigens. For TCR beta chains, V- and J-gene trimming was later linked to a missense DCLRE1C variant.

Germline CDR1 and CDR2: SGDLS and YYNGEE. Trimming cost V 4 bases and J 2 bases, with 17 bases left between them. CDR3 length equals 16 residues. These donors, healthy bone marrow donors, were studied. This clonotype was obtained from a male donor in good health and CMV-seropositive. The sequenced material came from PBMCs. V is TRBV9 and J is TRBJ2-3, with D possibly matching TRBD1 (5 bases). Here the CDR3 DNA reads TGTGCCAGCAGCTTACGGTCGGACACCTCCACAGATACGCAGTATTTT. Translating it yields CASSLRSDTSTDTQYF.